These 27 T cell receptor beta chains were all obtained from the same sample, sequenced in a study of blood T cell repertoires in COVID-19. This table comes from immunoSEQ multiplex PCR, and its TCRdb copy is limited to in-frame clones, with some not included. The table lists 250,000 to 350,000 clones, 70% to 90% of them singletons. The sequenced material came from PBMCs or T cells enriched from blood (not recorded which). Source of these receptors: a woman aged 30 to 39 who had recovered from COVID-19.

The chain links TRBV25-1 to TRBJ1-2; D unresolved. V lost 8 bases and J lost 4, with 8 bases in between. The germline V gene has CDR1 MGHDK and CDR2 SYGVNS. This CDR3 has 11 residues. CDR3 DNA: TGTGCCAGCCAAATCGGCTATGGCTACACCTTC. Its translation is CASQIGYGYTF.

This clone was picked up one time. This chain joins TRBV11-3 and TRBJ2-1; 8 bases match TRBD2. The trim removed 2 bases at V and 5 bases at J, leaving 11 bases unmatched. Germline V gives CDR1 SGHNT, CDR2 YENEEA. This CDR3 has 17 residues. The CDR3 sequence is CASSLLTSTSVNNEQFF. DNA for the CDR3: TGTGCCAGCAGCTTATTAACATCGACTAGCGTGAACAATGAGCAGTTCTTC. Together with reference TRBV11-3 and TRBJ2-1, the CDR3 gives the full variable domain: EAGVVQSPRYKIIEKKQPVAFWCNPISGHNTLYWYLQNLGQGPELLIRYENEEAVDDSQLPKDRFSAERLKGVDSTLKIQPAELGDSAVYLCASSLLTSTSVNNEQFFGPGTRLTVL.

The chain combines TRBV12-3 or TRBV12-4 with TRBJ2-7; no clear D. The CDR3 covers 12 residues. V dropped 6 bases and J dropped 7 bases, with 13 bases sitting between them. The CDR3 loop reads CASSPNLREQYF. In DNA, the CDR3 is TGTGCCAGCAGCCCCAACCTACGAGAGCAGTACTTC.

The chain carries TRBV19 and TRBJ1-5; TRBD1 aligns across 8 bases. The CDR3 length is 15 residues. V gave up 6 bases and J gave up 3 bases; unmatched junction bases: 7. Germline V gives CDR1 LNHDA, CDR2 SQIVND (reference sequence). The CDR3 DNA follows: TGTGCCAGTAGATTTCGACAGGGGAACAATCAGCCCCAGCATTTT. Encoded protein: CASRFRQGNNQPQHF.

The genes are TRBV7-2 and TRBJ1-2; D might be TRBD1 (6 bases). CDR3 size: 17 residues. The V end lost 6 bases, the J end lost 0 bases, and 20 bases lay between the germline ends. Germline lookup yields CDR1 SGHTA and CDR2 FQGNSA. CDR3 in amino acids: CASRSPGDTLTNYGYTF. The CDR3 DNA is TGTGCCAGCAGGAGCCCAGGGGACACACTCACTAACTATGGCTACACCTTC.

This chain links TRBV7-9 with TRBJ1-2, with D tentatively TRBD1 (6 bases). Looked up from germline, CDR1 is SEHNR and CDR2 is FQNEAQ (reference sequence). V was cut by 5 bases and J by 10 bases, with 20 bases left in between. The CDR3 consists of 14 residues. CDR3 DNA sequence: TGTGCCAGCAGCGCTTTAAGGGACACAGGAGACTACACCTTC. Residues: CASSALRDTGDYTF. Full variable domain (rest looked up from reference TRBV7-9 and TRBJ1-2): DTGVSQNPRHKITKRGQNVTFRCDPISEHNRLYWYRQTLGQGPEFLTYFQNEAQLEKSRLLSDRFSAERPKGSFSTLEIQRTEQGDSAMYLCASSALRDTGDYTFGSGTRLTVV.

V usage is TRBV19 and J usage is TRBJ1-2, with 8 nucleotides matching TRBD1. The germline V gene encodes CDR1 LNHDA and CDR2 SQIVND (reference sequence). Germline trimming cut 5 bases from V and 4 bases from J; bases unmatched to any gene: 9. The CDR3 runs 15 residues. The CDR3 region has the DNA TGTGCCAGTAGTTTGCCGGGACAGGCGTTCTATGGCTACACCTTC. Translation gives CASSLPGQAFYGYTF.

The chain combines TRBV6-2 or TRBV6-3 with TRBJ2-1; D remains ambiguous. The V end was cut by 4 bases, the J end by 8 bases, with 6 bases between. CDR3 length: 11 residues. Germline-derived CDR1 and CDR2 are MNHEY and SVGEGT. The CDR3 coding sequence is TGTGCCAGCAGTTCTGGGCATGAGCAGTTCTTC. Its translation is CASSSGHEQFF.

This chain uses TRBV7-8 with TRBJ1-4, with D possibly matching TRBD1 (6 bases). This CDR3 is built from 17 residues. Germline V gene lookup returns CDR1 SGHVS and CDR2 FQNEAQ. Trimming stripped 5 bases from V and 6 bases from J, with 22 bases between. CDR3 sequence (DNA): TGTGCCAGCAGCCCCCCGGGGCGGACAGAAGCACATGAAAAACTGTTTTTT. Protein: CASSPPGRTEAHEKLFF.

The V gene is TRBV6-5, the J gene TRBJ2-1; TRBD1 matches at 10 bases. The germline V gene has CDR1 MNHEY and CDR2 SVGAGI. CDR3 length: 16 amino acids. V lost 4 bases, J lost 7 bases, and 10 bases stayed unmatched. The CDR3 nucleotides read TGTGCCAGCAGTTCACGGGACAGGGGAGGTAGGAATGAGCAGTTCTTC. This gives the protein CASSSRDRGGRNEQFF.

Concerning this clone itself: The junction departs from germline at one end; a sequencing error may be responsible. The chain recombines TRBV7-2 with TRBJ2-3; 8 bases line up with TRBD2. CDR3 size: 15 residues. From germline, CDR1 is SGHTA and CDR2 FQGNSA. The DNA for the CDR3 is TGTGCCAGCAGCTTTGGCCTAGCGGGCACCGATACGCAGTATTTT. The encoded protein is CASSFGLAGTDTQYF.

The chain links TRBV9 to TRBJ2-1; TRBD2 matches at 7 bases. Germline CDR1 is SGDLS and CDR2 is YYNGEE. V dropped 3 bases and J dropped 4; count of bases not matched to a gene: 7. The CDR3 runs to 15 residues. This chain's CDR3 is CASSGPGLVYNEQFF. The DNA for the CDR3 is TGTGCCAGCAGCGGGCCCGGACTAGTATACAATGAGCAGTTCTTC.

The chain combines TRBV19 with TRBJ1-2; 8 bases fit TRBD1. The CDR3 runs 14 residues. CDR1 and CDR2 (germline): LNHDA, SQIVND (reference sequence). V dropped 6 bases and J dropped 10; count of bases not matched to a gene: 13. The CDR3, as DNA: TGTGCCAGTAGATTCCAGGACAGGGAGGCCACCTACACCTTC. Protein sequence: CASRFQDREATYTF.

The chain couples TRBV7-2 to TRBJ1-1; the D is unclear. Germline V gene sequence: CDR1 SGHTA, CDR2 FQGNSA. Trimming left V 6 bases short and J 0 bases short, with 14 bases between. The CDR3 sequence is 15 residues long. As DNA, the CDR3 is TGTGCCAGCAGACCTTACAGTTCTATGAACACTGAAGCTTTCTTT. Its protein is CASRPYSSMNTEAFF.

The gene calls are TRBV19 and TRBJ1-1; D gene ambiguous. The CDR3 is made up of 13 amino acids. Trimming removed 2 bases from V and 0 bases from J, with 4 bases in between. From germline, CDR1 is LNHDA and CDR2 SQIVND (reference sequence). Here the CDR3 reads CASSIQLNTEAFF. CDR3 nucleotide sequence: TGTGCCAGTAGTATACAGTTGAACACTGAAGCTTTCTTT.

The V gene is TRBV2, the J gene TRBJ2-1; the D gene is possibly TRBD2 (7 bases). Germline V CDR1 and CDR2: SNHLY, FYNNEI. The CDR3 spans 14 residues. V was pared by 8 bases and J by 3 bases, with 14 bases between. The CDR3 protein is CASLRGGVYNEQFF. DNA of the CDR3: TGTGCCAGCCTTAGGGGGGGGGTCTACAATGAGCAGTTCTTC. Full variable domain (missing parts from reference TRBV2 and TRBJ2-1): EPEVTQTPSHQVTQMGQEVILRCVPISNHLYFYWYRQILGQKVEFLVSFYNNEISEKSEIFDDQFSVERPDGSNFTLKIRSTKLEDSAMYFCASLRGGVYNEQFFGPGTRLTVL.

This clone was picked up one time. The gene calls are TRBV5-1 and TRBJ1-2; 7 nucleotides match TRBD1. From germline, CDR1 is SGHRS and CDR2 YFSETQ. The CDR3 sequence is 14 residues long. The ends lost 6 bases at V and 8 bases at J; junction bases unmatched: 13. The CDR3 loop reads CASKGQSIVGGYTF. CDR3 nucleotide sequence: TGCGCCAGCAAGGGACAGTCAATCGTGGGGGGCTACACCTTC.

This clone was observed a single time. The CDR3 region is CARPGEGQELLNYGYTF. The DNA for the CDR3 is TGCGCCAGGCCCGGCGAGGGACAGGAACTTCTTAACTATGGCTACACCTTC. The chain links TRBV10-1 to TRBJ1-2; 8 nucleotides agree with TRBD1. The CDR3 runs to 17 residues. Germline trimming cut 9 bases from V and 1 base from J; bases unmatched to any gene: 16. Germline V gives CDR1 WNHNN, CDR2 SYGVQD (reference sequence).

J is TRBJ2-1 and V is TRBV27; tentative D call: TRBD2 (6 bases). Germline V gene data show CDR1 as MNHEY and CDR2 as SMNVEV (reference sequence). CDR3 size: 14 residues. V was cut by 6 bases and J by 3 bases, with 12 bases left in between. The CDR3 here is CASSWDLYYNEQFF. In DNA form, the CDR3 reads TGTGCCAGCAGCTGGGACTTGTACTACAATGAGCAGTTCTTC.

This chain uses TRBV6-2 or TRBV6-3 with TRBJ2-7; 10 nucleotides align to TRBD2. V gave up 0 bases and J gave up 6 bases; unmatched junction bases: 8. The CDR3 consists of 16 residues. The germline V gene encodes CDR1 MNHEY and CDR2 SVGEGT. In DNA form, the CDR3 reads TGTGCCAGCAGTTACTCTGTAGGACTAGCGGCTCGCGAGCAGTACTTC. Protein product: CASSYSVGLAAREQYF.

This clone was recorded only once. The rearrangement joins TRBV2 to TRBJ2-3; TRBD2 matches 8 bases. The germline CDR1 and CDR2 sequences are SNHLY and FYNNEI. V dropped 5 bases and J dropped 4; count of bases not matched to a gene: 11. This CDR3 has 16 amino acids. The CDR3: CASSPLGGVLADTQYF. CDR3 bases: TGTGCCAGCAGTCCCCTCGGGGGGGTGTTGGCAGATACGCAGTATTTT.

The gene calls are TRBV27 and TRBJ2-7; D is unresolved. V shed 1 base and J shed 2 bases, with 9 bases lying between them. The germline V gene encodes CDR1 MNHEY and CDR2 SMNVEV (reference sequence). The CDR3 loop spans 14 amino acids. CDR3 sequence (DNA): TGTGCCAGCAGTTTATTGGGCCAACCCTACGAGCAGTACTTC. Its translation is CASSLLGQPYEQYF.

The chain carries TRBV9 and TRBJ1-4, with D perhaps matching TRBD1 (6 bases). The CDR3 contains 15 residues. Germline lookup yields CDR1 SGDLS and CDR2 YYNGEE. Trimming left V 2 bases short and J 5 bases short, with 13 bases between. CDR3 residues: CASSVEQGQNEKLFF. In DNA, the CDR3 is TGTGCCAGCAGCGTCGAACAGGGCCAGAATGAAAAACTGTTTTTT. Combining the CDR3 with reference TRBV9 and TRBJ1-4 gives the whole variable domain DSGVTQTPKHLITATGQRVTLRCSPRSGDLSVYWYQQSLDQGLQFLIQYYNGEERAKGNILERFSAQQFPDLHSELNLSSLELGDSALYFCASSVEQGQNEKLFFGSGTQLSVL.

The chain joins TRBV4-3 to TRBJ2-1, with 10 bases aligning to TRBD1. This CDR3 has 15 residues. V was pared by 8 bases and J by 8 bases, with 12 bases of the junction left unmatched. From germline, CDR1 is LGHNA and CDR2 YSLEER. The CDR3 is CASGQPGQGLDEQFF. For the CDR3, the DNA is TGCGCCAGCGGACAACCGGGACAGGGGCTTGATGAGCAGTTCTTC.

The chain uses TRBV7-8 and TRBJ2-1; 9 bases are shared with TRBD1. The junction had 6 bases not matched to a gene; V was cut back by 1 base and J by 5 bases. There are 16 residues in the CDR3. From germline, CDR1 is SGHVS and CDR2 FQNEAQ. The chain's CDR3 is CASSLGLRDRDNEQFF. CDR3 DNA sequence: TGTGCCAGCAGCTTAGGTCTCCGGGACAGGGACAATGAGCAGTTCTTC.

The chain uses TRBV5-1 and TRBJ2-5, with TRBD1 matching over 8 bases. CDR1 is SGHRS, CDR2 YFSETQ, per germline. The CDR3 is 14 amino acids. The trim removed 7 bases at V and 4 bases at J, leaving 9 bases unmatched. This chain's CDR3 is CASRTDRGGETQYF. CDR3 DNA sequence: TGCGCCAGCCGTACCGACAGGGGTGGAGAGACCCAGTACTTC. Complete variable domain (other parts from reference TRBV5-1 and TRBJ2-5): KAGVTQTPRYLIKTRGQQVTLSCSPISGHRSVSWYQQTPGQGLQFLFEYFSETQRNKGNFPGRFSGRQFSNSRSEMNVSTLELGDSALYLCASRTDRGGETQYFGPGTRLLVL.

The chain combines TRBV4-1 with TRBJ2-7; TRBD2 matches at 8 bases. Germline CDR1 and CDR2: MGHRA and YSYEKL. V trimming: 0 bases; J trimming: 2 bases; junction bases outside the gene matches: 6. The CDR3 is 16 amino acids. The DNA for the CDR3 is TGCGCCAGCAGCCAAGAGATTAGCGGGACGCCCTACGAGCAGTACTTC. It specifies CASSQEISGTPYEQYF.